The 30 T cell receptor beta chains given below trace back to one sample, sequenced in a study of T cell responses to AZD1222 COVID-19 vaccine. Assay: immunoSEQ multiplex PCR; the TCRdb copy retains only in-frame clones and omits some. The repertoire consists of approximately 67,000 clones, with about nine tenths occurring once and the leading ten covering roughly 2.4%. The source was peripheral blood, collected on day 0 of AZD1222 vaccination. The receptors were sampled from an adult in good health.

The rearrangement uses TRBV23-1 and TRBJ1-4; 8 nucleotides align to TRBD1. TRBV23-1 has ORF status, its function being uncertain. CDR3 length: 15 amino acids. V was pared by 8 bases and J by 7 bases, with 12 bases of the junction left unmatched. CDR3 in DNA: TGCGCCAGCGTAACGCAGGGGGCGCGGGGTGAAAAACTGTTTTTT. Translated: CASVTQGARGEKLFF.

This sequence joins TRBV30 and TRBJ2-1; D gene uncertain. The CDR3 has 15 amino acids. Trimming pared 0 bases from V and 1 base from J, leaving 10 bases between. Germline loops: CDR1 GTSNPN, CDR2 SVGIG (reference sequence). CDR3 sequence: CAWSVGSTSYNEQFF. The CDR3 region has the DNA TGTGCCTGGAGTGTTGGTAGTACTTCCTACAATGAGCAGTTCTTC.

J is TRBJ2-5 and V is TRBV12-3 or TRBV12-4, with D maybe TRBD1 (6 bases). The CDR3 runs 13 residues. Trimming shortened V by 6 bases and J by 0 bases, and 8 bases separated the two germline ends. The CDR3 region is CASRQGYQETQYF. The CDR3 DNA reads TGTGCCAGCAGACAGGGTTACCAAGAGACCCAGTACTTC.

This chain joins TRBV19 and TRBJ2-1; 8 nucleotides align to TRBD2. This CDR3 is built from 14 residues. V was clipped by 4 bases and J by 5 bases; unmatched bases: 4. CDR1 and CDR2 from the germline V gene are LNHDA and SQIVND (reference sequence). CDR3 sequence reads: CASSKLAANNEQFF. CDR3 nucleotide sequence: TGTGCCAGTAGTAAACTAGCGGCGAACAATGAGCAGTTCTTC.

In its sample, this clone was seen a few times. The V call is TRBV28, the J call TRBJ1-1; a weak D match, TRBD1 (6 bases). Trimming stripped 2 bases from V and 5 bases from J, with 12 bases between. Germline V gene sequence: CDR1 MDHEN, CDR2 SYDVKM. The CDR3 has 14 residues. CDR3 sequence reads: CASSLTGARTEAFF. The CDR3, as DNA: TGTGCCAGCAGTTTAACGGGGGCCAGGACTGAAGCTTTCTTT.

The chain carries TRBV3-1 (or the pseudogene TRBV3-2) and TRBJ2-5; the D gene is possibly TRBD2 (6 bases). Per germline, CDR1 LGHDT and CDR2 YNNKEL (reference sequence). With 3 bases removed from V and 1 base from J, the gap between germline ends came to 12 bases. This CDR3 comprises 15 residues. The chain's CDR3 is CASSQDVGLQETQYF. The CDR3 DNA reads TGTGCCAGCAGCCAGGACGTGGGACTCCAAGAGACCCAGTACTTC.

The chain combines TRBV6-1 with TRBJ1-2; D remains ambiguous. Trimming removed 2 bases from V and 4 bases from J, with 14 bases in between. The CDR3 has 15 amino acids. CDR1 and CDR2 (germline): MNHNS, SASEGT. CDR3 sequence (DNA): TGTGCCAGCAGTGAAACATCAGACCTCCTCTATGGCTACACCTTC. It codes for CASSETSDLLYGYTF.

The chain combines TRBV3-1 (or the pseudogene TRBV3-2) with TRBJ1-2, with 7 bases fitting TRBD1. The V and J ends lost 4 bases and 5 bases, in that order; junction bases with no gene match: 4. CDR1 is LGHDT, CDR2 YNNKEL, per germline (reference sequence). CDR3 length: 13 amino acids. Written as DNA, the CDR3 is TGTGCCAGCAGCCCCGAACAGGGGTATGGCTACACCTTC. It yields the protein CASSPEQGYGYTF.

The CDR3 spells CASSVEVAGELFF. For the CDR3, the DNA is TGTGCCAGCAGCGTAGAGGTAGCCGGGGAGCTGTTTTTT. The gene calls are TRBV9 and TRBJ2-2; D gene unclear. Germline CDR1 is SGDLS and CDR2 is YYNGEE. The CDR3 sequence is 13 residues long. V lost 0 bases to trimming and J lost 6 bases, with 6 bases between them.

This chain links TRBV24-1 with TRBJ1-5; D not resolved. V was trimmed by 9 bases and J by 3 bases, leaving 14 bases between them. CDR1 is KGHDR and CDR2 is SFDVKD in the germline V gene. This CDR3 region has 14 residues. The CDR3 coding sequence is TGTGCCACCCGCCCGGAGGGCCCCAATCAGCCCCAGCATTTT. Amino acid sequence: CATRPEGPNQPQHF.

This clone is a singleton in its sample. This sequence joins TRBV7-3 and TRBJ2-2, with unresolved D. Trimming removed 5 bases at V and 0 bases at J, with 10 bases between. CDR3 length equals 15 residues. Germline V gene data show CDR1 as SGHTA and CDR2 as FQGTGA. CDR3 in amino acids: CASSLGVANTGELFF. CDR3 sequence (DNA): TGTGCCAGCAGCCTTGGGGTGGCGAACACCGGGGAGCTGTTTTTT.

The CDR3 loop is CASSLTNSGANVLTF. DNA of the CDR3: TGTGCCAGCAGTTTAACGAACTCTGGGGCCAACGTCCTGACTTTC. The chain recombines TRBV28 with TRBJ2-6; D gene unclear. CDR1 is MDHEN, CDR2 SYDVKM, per germline. This CDR3 is built from 15 residues. The V end lost 2 bases, the J end lost 0 bases, and 5 bases lay between the germline ends.

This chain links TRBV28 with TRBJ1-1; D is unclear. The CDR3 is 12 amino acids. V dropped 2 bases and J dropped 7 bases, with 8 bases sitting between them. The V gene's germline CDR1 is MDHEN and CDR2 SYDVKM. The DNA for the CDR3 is TGTGCCAGCAGTTTACCTTTGAGTGAAGCTTTCTTT. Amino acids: CASSLPLSEAFF.

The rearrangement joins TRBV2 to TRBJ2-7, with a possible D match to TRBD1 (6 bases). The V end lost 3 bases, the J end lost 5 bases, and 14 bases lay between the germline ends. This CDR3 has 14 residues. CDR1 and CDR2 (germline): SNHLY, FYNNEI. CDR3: CASSDLGATHEQYF. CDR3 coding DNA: TGTGCCAGCAGTGATTTGGGGGCGACCCACGAGCAGTACTTC.

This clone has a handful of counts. CDR3 in amino acids: CASRLTGTQYYEQYF. The CDR3 DNA follows: TGTGCCAGCAGGTTGACCGGGACACAATACTACGAGCAGTACTTC. The J gene is TRBJ2-7, the V gene TRBV28; D is perhaps TRBD1 (6 bases). Germline CDR1 and CDR2: MDHEN and SYDVKM. Trimming removed 6 bases at V and 3 bases at J, with 18 bases between. The CDR3 has 15 amino acids.

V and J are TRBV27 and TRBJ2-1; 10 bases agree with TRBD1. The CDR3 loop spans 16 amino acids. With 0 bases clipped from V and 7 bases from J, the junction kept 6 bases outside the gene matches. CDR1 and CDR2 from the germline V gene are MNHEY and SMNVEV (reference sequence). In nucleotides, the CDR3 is TGTGCCAGCAGTTTATCGGAGACAGGGGGCCATAATGAGCAGTTCTTC. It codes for CASSLSETGGHNEQFF.

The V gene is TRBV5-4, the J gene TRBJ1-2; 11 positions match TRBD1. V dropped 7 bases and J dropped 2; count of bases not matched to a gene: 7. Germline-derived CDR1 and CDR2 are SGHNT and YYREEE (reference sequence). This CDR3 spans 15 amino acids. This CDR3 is CASGTRTGGNYGYTF. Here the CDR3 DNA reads TGTGCCAGCGGAACTAGGACAGGGGGCAACTATGGCTACACCTTC.

CDR3 bases: TGTGCCAGCAGTTTGGTCCTCGGAGAGGGCAAAAACATTCAGTACTTC. It codes for CASSLVLGEGKNIQYF. This chain connects TRBV28 to TRBJ2-4; TRBD2 might be the D (5 bases). The CDR3 runs 16 residues. CDR1 and CDR2 (germline): MDHEN, SYDVKM. Trimming shortened V by 3 bases and J by 3 bases, and 15 bases separated the two germline ends.

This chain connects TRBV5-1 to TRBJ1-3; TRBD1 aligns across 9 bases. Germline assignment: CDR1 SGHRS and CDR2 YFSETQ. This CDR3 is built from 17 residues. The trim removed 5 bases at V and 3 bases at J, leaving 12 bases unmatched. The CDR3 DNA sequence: TGCGCCAGCAGTGATACAGGGGGCAAATCAATTGGAAACACCATATATTTT. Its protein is CASSDTGGKSIGNTIYF.

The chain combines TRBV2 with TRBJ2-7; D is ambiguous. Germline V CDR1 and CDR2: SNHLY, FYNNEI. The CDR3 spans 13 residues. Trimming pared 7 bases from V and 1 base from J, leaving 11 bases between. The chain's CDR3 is CASTLGWSYEQYF. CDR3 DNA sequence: TGTGCCAGCACCCTCGGGTGGTCCTACGAGCAGTACTTC.

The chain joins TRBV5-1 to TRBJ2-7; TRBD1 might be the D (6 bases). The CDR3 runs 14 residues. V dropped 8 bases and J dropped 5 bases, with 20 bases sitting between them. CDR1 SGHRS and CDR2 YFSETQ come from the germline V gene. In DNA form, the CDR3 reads TGCGCCAGTGGTCCGGGACACTCTCCCGACGAGCAGTACTTC. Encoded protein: CASGPGHSPDEQYF.

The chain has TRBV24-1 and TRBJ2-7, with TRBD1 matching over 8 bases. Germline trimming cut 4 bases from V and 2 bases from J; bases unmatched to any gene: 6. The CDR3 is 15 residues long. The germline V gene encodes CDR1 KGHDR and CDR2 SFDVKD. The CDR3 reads CATSDAGTGAYEQYF. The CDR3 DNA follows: TGTGCCACCAGTGACGCCGGGACAGGAGCCTACGAGCAGTACTTC.

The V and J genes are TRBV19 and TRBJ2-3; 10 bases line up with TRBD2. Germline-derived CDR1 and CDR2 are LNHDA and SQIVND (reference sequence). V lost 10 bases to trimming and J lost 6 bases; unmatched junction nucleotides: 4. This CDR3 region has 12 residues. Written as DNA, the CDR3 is TGTGCCACCACAGCGGGGGGGGATACGCAGTATTTT. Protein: CATTAGGDTQYF.

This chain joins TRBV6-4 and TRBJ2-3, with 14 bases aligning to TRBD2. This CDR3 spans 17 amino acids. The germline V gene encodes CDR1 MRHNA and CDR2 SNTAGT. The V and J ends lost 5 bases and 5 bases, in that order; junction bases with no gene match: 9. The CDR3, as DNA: TGTGCCAGCAGTCGAGGGACTAGCGGGGGCAGCGTAGATACGCAGTATTTT. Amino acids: CASSRGTSGGSVDTQYF.

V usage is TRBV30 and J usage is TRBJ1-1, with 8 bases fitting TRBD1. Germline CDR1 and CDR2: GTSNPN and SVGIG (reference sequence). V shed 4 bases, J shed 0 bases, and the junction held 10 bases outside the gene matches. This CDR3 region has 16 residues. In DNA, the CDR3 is TGTGCCTGGACACTAAGGACAGGGAATCTGAACACTGAAGCTTTCTTT. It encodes CAWTLRTGNLNTEAFF. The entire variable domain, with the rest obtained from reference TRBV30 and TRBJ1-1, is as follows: SQTIHQWPATLVQPVGSPLSLECTVEGTSNPNLYWYRQAAGRGLQLLFYSVGIGQISSEVPQNLSASRPQDRQFILSSKKLLLSDSGFYLCAWTLRTGNLNTEAFFGQGTRLTVV.

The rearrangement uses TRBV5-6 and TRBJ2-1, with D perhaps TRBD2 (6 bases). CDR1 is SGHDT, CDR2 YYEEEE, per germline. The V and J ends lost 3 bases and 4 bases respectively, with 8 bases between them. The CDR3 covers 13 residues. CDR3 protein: CASSSGLYNEQFF. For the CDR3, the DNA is TGTGCCAGCAGCTCGGGACTTTACAATGAGCAGTTCTTC.

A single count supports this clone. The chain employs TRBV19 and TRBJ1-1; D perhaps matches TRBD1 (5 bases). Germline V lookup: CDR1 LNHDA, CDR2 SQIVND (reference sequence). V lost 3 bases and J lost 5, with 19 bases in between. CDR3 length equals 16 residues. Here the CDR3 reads CASSMKGRVGGTEAFF. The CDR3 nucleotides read TGTGCCAGTAGTATGAAAGGTCGAGTCGGGGGAACTGAAGCTTTCTTT.

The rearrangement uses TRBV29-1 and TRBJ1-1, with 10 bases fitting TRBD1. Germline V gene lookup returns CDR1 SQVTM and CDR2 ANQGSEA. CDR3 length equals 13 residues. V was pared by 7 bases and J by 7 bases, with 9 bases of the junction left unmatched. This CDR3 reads CSATGTGVFEAFF. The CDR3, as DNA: TGCAGCGCAACCGGGACAGGGGTCTTTGAAGCTTTCTTT.

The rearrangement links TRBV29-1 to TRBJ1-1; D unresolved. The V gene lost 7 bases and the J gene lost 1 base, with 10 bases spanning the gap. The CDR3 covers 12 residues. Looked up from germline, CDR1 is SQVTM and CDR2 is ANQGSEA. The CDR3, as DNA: TGCAGCGCCCGATCTGAGAACACTGAAGCTTTCTTT. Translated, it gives CSARSENTEAFF. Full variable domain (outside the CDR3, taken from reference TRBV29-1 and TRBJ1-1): SAVISQKPSRDICQRGTSLTIQCQVDSQVTMMFWYRQQPGQSLTLIATANQGSEATYESGFVIDKFPISRPNLTFSTLTVSNMSPEDSSIYLCSARSENTEAFFGQGTRLTVV.

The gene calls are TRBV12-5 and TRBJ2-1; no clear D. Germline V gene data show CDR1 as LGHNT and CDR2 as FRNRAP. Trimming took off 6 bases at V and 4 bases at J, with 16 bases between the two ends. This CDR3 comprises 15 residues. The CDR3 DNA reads TGTGCTAGTGGCCCAACCCCGACTGGTTACAATGAGCAGTTCTTC. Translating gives CASGPTPTGYNEQFF.